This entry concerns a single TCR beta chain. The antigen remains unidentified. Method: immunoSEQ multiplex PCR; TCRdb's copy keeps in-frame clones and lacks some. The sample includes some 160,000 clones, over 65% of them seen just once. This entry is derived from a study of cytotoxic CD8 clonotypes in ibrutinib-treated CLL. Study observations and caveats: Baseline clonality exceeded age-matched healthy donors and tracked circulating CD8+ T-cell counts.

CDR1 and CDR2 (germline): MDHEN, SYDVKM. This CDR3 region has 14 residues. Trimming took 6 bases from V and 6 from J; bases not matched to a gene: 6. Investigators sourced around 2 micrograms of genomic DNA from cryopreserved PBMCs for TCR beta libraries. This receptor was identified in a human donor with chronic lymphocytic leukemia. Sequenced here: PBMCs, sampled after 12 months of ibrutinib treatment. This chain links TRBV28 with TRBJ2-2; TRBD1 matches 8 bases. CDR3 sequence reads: CASSRTGIPGELFF. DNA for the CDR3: TGTGCCAGCAGCCGGACAGGGATCCCCGGGGAGCTGTTTTTT.